This entry lists 25 T cell receptor beta chains sequenced from one sample in a study of tumour-infiltrating T cells in Burkitt lymphoma. Here immunoSEQ multiplex PCR was the method, and the copy in TCRdb shows in-frame clones only, minus some. Of several thousand clones listed, around 9.1% are singletons. Sequenced: tumor tissue. The receptors stem from a human donor with diffuse large B-cell lymphoma.

The rearrangement uses TRBV5-5 and TRBJ1-6; D gene unclear. V was clipped by 0 bases and J by 9 bases, with 7 bases between them. Germline V gene sequence: CDR1 SGHKS, CDR2 YYEKEE (reference sequence). This CDR3 spans 13 amino acids. The CDR3 DNA reads TGTGCCAGCAGCTTGGACCGAGCTTCACCCCTCCACTTT. Amino acids: CASSLDRASPLHF.

The chain employs TRBV5-1 and TRBJ2-7, with D uncertain. From germline, CDR1 is SGHRS and CDR2 YFSETQ. The V and J ends lost 0 bases and 0 bases respectively, with 10 bases between them. This CDR3 has 15 amino acids. CDR3 nucleotides: TGCGCCAGCAGCTTGGCGGCAGGCAACTCCTACGAGCAGTACTTC. Its translation is CASSLAAGNSYEQYF.

V is TRBV5-4 and J is TRBJ1-1; tentative D call: TRBD1 (6 bases). The germline V gene has CDR1 SGHNT and CDR2 YYREEE (reference sequence). CDR3 length: 16 residues. V lost 7 bases and J 0 bases, leaving 19 bases between the germline ends. The CDR3 DNA sequence: TGTGCCAGCTTTTCGGGGGGGGGCTCAATGAACACTGAAGCTTTCTTT. The encoded protein is CASFSGGGSMNTEAFF.

This clone was seen only a few times. This rearrangement joins TRBV5-4 to TRBJ1-1; D gene ambiguous. The CDR3 runs 13 residues. CDR1 and CDR2 from the germline V gene are SGHNT and YYREEE (reference sequence). V lost 4 bases and J lost 3, with 10 bases in between. CDR3 loop: CASSLEFHTEAFF. CDR3 in DNA: TGTGCCAGCAGCCTGGAATTTCACACTGAAGCTTTCTTT. Combining the CDR3 with reference TRBV5-4 and TRBJ1-1 gives the whole variable domain ETGVTQSPTHLIKTRGQQVTLRCSSQSGHNTVSWYQQALGQGPQFIFQYYREEENGRGNFPPRFSGLQFPNYSSELNVNALELDDSALYLCASSLEFHTEAFFGQGTRLTVV.

This chain connects TRBV7-2 to TRBJ2-3; D is uncertain. The CDR3 is 15 amino acids. Trimming removed 1 base from V and 7 bases from J, with 15 bases in between. CDR1 and CDR2 from the germline V gene are SGHTA and FQGNSA. CDR3 in amino acids: CASSLDRAAVNTQYF. The DNA of the CDR3 is TGTGCCAGCAGCTTAGATCGGGCCGCCGTCAATACGCAGTATTTT.

The chain uses TRBV30 and TRBJ2-6; D is tentatively TRBD1 or TRBD2 (5 bases each). The CDR3 has 18 residues. The germline V and J ends were trimmed by 1 base and 0 bases, with 16 bases remaining between them. Germline V gene lookup returns CDR1 GTSNPN and CDR2 SVGIG (reference sequence). CDR3 DNA sequence: TGTGCCTGGAGTGATACGGGGCAGTCCTTCTCTGGGGCCAACGTCCTGACTTTC. Translation gives CAWSDTGQSFSGANVLTF.

V is TRBV5-6 and J is TRBJ2-1; TRBD1 or TRBD2 may be the D gene (6 bases each). The CDR3 extends over 15 amino acids. Trimming shortened V by 2 bases and J by 3 bases, and 12 bases separated the two germline ends. Germline values: CDR1 SGHDT, CDR2 YYEEEE. CDR3 residues: CASSLRGAGYNEQFF. CDR3 DNA: TGTGCCAGCAGCTTAAGGGGGGCGGGCTACAATGAGCAGTTCTTC.

The CDR3 DNA follows: TGCGCCAGCAGTTCCCCCGTGGGGACAGGGGTCTTCTATGGCTACACCTTC. This codes for CASSSPVGTGVFYGYTF. The chain couples TRBV10-2 to TRBJ1-2, with TRBD1 matching over 10 bases. Germline values: CDR1 WSHSY, CDR2 SAAADI. The CDR3 has 17 residues. The V and J ends lost 5 bases and 4 bases, in that order; junction bases with no gene match: 13.

This rearrangement joins TRBV15 to TRBJ1-4, with TRBD1 as a possible D gene (5 bases). CDR1 LNHNV and CDR2 YYDKDF come from the germline V gene (reference sequence). The V and J ends lost 0 bases and 0 bases respectively, with 14 bases between them. This CDR3 is built from 18 residues. The CDR3 sequence: CATSRDPTRGATNEKLFF. The CDR3 DNA is TGTGCCACCAGCAGAGATCCCACGCGGGGGGCAACTAATGAAAAACTGTTTTTT.

The genes are TRBV2 and TRBJ1-1, with D possibly matching TRBD1 (6 bases). V was clipped by 7 bases and J by 3 bases, with 9 bases between them. This CDR3 spans 12 amino acids. Germline V gene data show CDR1 as SNHLY and CDR2 as FYNNEI. This CDR3 is CASNRDDTEAFF. The CDR3 DNA follows: TGTGCCAGCAACAGGGATGACACTGAAGCTTTCTTT. Full variable domain (outside the CDR3, taken from reference TRBV2 and TRBJ1-1): EPEVTQTPSHQVTQMGQEVILRCVPISNHLYFYWYRQILGQKVEFLVSFYNNEISEKSEIFDDQFSVERPDGSNFTLKIRSTKLEDSAMYFCASNRDDTEAFFGQGTRLTVV.

The chain is built from TRBV7-9 and TRBJ2-1, with D perhaps matching TRBD1 or TRBD2 (6 bases each). Germline V gene sequence: CDR1 SEHNR, CDR2 FQNEAQ (reference sequence). The germline V and J ends were trimmed by 3 bases and 8 bases, with 8 bases remaining between them. The CDR3 is made up of 12 amino acids. CDR3 sequence: CASSLGGDEQFF. CDR3 coding DNA: TGTGCCAGCAGCTTGGGGGGCGATGAGCAGTTCTTC. Drawing the rest from reference TRBV7-9 and TRBJ2-1, the complete variable domain is DTGVSQNPRHKITKRGQNVTFRCDPISEHNRLYWYRQTLGQGPEFLTYFQNEAQLEKSRLLSDRFSAERPKGSFSTLEIQRTEQGDSAMYLCASSLGGDEQFFGPGTRLTVL.

The sample holds a few counts of this clone. V and J are TRBV6-5 and TRBJ2-2, with TRBD1 identical over 11 bases. The length of the CDR3 is 15 residues. Looked up from germline, CDR1 is MNHEY and CDR2 is SVGAGI. V lost 6 bases to trimming and J lost 4 bases; unmatched junction nucleotides: 4. Here the CDR3 DNA reads TGTGCCAGCAGCAGTGGGACAGGGGGCACCGGGGAGCTGTTTTTT. Its protein product is CASSSGTGGTGELFF.

This chain links TRBV6-6 with TRBJ2-1; 7 positions match TRBD1. Germline assignment: CDR1 MNHNY and CDR2 SVGAGI (reference sequence). The V segment lost 4 bases and the J segment 5 bases; nucleotides outside the gene matches: 8. There are 15 residues in the CDR3. The CDR3 region is CASSFPGRGNNEQFF. The CDR3 bases are TGTGCCAGCAGTTTCCCCGGCAGGGGGAACAATGAGCAGTTCTTC.

The chain carries TRBV7-9 and TRBJ2-7; 8 nucleotides align to TRBD1. The CDR3 runs to 14 residues. The trim removed 1 base at V and 4 bases at J, leaving 3 bases unmatched. Germline lookup yields CDR1 SEHNR and CDR2 FQNEAQ (reference sequence). CDR3 region: CASSLGQGAYEQYF. The CDR3 nucleotides read TGTGCCAGCAGCTTAGGGCAGGGGGCTTACGAGCAGTACTTC.

This clone came up a few times. This chain joins TRBV5-1 and TRBJ2-7; D gene uncertain. CDR1 is SGHRS, CDR2 YFSETQ, per germline. V lost 3 bases, J lost 3 bases, and 4 bases lay in between. The CDR3 runs to 11 residues. In DNA, the CDR3 is TGCGCCAGCAGCTCCATCTACGAGCAGTACTTC. Translation gives CASSSIYEQYF.

This sequence joins TRBV5-6 and TRBJ1-3, with D hard to call. In germline, CDR1 is SGHDT, CDR2 YYEEEE. The CDR3 has 12 residues. Between the trimmed V and J ends, which lost 9 bases and 5 bases, there was a span of 12 bases. CDR3 sequence reads: CANQKLRNTIYF. The CDR3 nucleotides are TGTGCCAACCAGAAATTACGAAACACCATATATTTT.

This clone was detected a few times. The J gene is TRBJ2-3, the V gene TRBV28; tentative D call: TRBD2 (5 bases). V was shortened by 6 bases and J by 2 bases, with 18 bases between the two germline ends. The length of the CDR3 is 16 residues. CDR1 is MDHEN, CDR2 SYDVKM, per germline. Here the CDR3 DNA reads TGTGCCAGCAGGGCCCCTGGAAGCGGAGACACAGATACGCAGTATTTT. It specifies CASRAPGSGDTDTQYF.

In its sample, this clone was seen a few times. The genes are TRBV4-1 and TRBJ2-5; 9 positions agree with TRBD2. The CDR3 totals 15 residues. Germline CDR1 MGHRA, CDR2 YSYEKL. V gave up 5 bases and J gave up 0 bases; unmatched junction bases: 4. The CDR3 DNA is TGCGCCAGCAGCTCAGCGGGGGGCAACCAAGAGACCCAGTACTTC. Translated: CASSSAGGNQETQYF.

This clone showed up just a few times. The CDR3 reads CASSQDWLLRAQETQYF. As DNA, the CDR3 is TGCGCCAGCAGCCAAGATTGGCTACTAAGGGCACAAGAGACCCAGTACTTC. The chain links TRBV4-3 to TRBJ2-5, with D unresolved. Per the germline V gene, CDR1 is LGHNA and CDR2 is YSLEER. V was pared by 0 bases and J by 2 bases, with 16 bases between. The CDR3 has 17 amino acids.

This clone appeared a single time. The chain joins TRBV28 to TRBJ1-1; D possibly corresponds to TRBD1 (6 bases). V was pared by 2 bases and J by 4 bases, with 8 bases between. The germline V gene has CDR1 MDHEN and CDR2 SYDVKM. The CDR3 consists of 13 residues. Here the CDR3 DNA reads TGTGCCAGCAGTTTAAGGGGGATCACTGAAGCTTTCTTT. This encodes CASSLRGITEAFF.

In its sample, this clone was seen a few times. This chain links TRBV18 with TRBJ2-7; the D gene is possibly TRBD1 (6 bases). The V end was cut by 2 bases, the J end by 3 bases, with 20 bases between. This CDR3 region has 17 residues. Per germline, CDR1 KGHSH and CDR2 LQKENI. The CDR3 protein is CASSPVQDSLSVYEQYF. As DNA, the CDR3 is TGTGCCAGCTCACCAGTACAGGACAGTCTCTCCGTCTACGAGCAGTACTTC.

By share, this clone ranks as medium-sized. The J gene is TRBJ2-7, the V gene TRBV5-1, with D perhaps matching TRBD1 (6 bases). The V and J ends lost 2 bases and 2 bases respectively, with 11 bases between them. Germline CDR1 is SGHRS and CDR2 is YFSETQ. The CDR3 consists of 14 residues. CDR3 loop: CASSFTRTAYEQYF. The CDR3 DNA reads as TGCGCCAGCAGCTTCACTAGGACAGCCTACGAGCAGTACTTC.

This clone was seen only a few times. The J gene is TRBJ2-2, the V gene TRBV5-1, with a weak D call TRBD2 (5 bases). V was shortened by 5 bases and J by 3 bases, with 8 bases between the two germline ends. The CDR3 loop spans 13 amino acids. Germline CDR1 reads SGHRS; CDR2 reads YFSETQ. The chain's CDR3 is CASRGLYTGELFF. CDR3 nucleotide sequence: TGCGCCAGCAGAGGACTGTACACCGGGGAGCTGTTTTTT.

This clone was counted only a few times. The V and J genes are TRBV9 and TRBJ2-5; 10 bases align to TRBD1. The germline V gene encodes CDR1 SGDLS and CDR2 YYNGEE. This CDR3 region has 17 residues. The J segment lost 5 bases and the V segment lost 0 bases, leaving 10 bases of the junction unmatched. CDR3 sequence (DNA): TGTGCCAGCAGCGTAGCTACTGGACAGGGGGGGTGGGAGACCCAGTACTTC. Translated, it gives CASSVATGQGGWETQYF.

This clone was seen only a few times. The DNA for the CDR3 is TGCGCCAGCAGCTTGGTAATGGCAGGGGGTAATTCACCCCTCCACTTT. It specifies CASSLVMAGGNSPLHF. The rearrangement links TRBV5-1 to TRBJ1-6; 7 bases map to TRBD1. Trimming cost V 0 bases and J 6 bases; bases outside gene matches: 6. CDR3 size: 16 residues. CDR1 SGHRS and CDR2 YFSETQ come from the germline V gene.